A selection of T cell receptor beta chains follows, all from one sample in a study of early T cells in non-severe SARS-CoV-2 infection. TCRdb recomputed calls from the 5' RACE reads with MiXCR, one row per CDR3 protein. The sample has about 77,000 distinct CDR3 sequences, 5% seen once. The material was whole blood, obtained at baseline. The source of these receptors is an adult who was a healthcare worker with PCR-confirmed SARS-CoV-2 infection or an uninfected control (not recorded which). CDR3s include the opening cysteine and the closing phenylalanine or tryptophan. Fields, in order: CDR3 protein, CDR3 DNA, clone size, V gene, D gene, CDR3 length, J gene. A D gene is named only where the DNA matches it firmly. Only part of the rows carry a size: once, few, many, or a class if the clone is expanded.

CDR3: CASSFRRTGGPEQYF
DNA: TGTGCCAGCAGCTTCAGGAGGACAGGGGGACCCGAGCAGTACTTC
size: few
V: TRBV7-2
D: TRBD1
length: 15
J: TRBJ2-7

CDR3: CSAEQGTGELFF
DNA: TGCAGCGCCGAACAGGGCACCGGGGAGCTGTTTTTT
size: NA
V: TRBV29-1
D: NA
length: 12
J: TRBJ2-2

CDR3: CASSGTGKGEKLFF
DNA: TGTGCCAGCAGCGGAACAGGGAAGGGTGAAAAACTGTTTTTT
size: NA
V: TRBV7-9
D: NA
length: 14
J: TRBJ1-4

CDR3: CATSSRDSGETQYF
DNA: TGTGCCACCAGCAGCCGGGACAGCGGGGAGACCCAGTACTTC
size: few
V: TRBV15
D: NA
length: 14
J: TRBJ2-5

CDR3: CASSPPHFITDTQYF
DNA: TGTGCCAGCAGCCCCCCCCACTTCATCACAGATACGCAGTATTTT
size: many
V: TRBV11-2
D: NA
length: 15
J: TRBJ2-3

CDR3: CASSSVSGVPYEQYF
DNA: TGTGCCAGCAGCTCAGTTTCCGGGGTACCCTACGAGCAGTACTTC
size: NA
V: TRBV7-6
D: NA
length: 15
J: TRBJ2-7

CDR3: CASSSLGAYEQYF
DNA: TGTGCCAGCAGCTCGCTGGGGGCCTACGAGCAGTACTTC
size: NA
V: TRBV7-2
D: NA
length: 13
J: TRBJ2-7

CDR3: CASSHPGQRPPNYGYTF
DNA: TGCGCCAGCAGTCATCCGGGACAGAGGCCCCCTAACTATGGCTACACCTTC
size: many
V: TRBV23-1
D: TRBD1
length: 17
J: TRBJ1-2

CDR3: CASTASSNQPQHF
DNA: TGTGCCAGCACCGCAAGTAGCAATCAGCCCCAGCATTTT
size: few
V: TRBV12-3/TRBV12-4
D: NA
length: 13
J: TRBJ1-5

CDR3: CASKGGIGYEQFF
DNA: TGTGCCAGCAAGGGCGGGATAGGCTATGAGCAGTTCTTC
size: NA
V: TRBV2
D: NA
length: 13
J: TRBJ2-1

CDR3: CASGIARNTGELFF
DNA: TGTGCCAGCGGAATAGCGCGGAACACCGGGGAGCTGTTTTTT
size: few
V: TRBV2
D: NA
length: 14
J: TRBJ2-2